This passage covers 8 T cell receptor beta chains from one sample sequenced in a study of blood T cell repertoires in COVID-19. The table came from immunoSEQ multiplex PCR; TCRdb's copy has only in-frame clones and leaves some out. The sample holds about 210,000 clones, roughly 84% seen once. The material sequenced was PBMCs or T cells enriched from blood (not recorded which). The receptors come from a man in his thirties or forties in a cohort exposed to, infected with or recovered from COVID-19 (not recorded which).

The genes are TRBV19 and TRBJ2-7; 7 bases align to TRBD1. The trim removed 5 bases at V and 5 bases at J, leaving 12 bases unmatched. The CDR3 consists of 15 residues. Germline CDR1 and CDR2: LNHDA and SQIVND (reference sequence). The CDR3 protein is CASSYRTGGYDEQYF. The CDR3 DNA follows: TGTGCCAGTAGTTACAGGACAGGCGGTTACGACGAGCAGTACTTC.

The rearrangement links TRBV7-8 to TRBJ2-5; 7 bases are a match to TRBD2. Germline lookup yields CDR1 SGHVS and CDR2 FQNEAQ. There are 14 residues in the CDR3. The V gene end was trimmed by 1 base and the J gene end by 2 bases; junction bases not matched to a gene: 1. CDR3 sequence: CASSLVGGQETQYF. As DNA, the CDR3 is TGTGCCAGCAGCTTAGTGGGGGGGCAAGAGACCCAGTACTTC. The whole variable domain, remainder taken from reference TRBV7-8 and TRBJ2-5, is GAGVSQSPRYKVAKRGQDVALRCDPISGHVSLFWYQQALGQGPEFLTYFQNEAQLDKSGLPSDRFFAERPEGSVSTLKIQRTQQEDSAVYLCASSLVGGQETQYFGPGTRLLVL.

This clone was seen a few times. The rearrangement uses TRBV5-1 and TRBJ1-1; a weak D match, TRBD1 (6 bases). Trimming cost V 2 bases and J 11 bases, with 19 bases left between them. Germline V gene lookup returns CDR1 SGHRS and CDR2 YFSETQ. This CDR3 comprises 14 residues. The CDR3 DNA follows: TGCGCCAGCAGCTTATCTACCGGGACAACAGGGGCTTTCTTT. Residues: CASSLSTGTTGAFF.

The chain couples TRBV5-5 to TRBJ1-2, with 8 bases matching TRBD1. The V gene end was trimmed by 6 bases and the J gene end by 4 bases; junction bases not matched to a gene: 5. Germline lookup yields CDR1 SGHKS and CDR2 YYEKEE (reference sequence). This CDR3 contains 13 residues. This chain's CDR3 is CASTRGQAYGYTF. For the CDR3, the DNA is TGTGCCAGCACCAGGGGACAGGCCTATGGCTACACCTTC.

This chain links TRBV9 with TRBJ1-2; 9 nucleotides line up with TRBD1. This CDR3 is 14 amino acids long. V gave up 4 bases and J gave up 7 bases; unmatched junction bases: 8. The germline V gene has CDR1 SGDLS and CDR2 YYNGEE. In DNA, the CDR3 is TGTGCCAGCAGCCTGTCAGACAGGGGGAGTGGCTACACCTTC. It codes for CASSLSDRGSGYTF.

The rearrangement links TRBV6-5 to TRBJ2-7; 8 bases map to TRBD1. CDR3 length: 15 amino acids. The germline V gene encodes CDR1 MNHEY and CDR2 SVGAGI. Trimming took 6 bases from V and 3 from J; bases not matched to a gene: 10. CDR3 sequence (DNA): TGTGCCAGCAGGCCAGGACAGGGAGTTTTCTACGAGCAGTACTTC. Protein sequence: CASRPGQGVFYEQYF.

This clone appeared a single time. The rearrangement uses TRBV15 and TRBJ2-3; D perhaps matches TRBD1 (6 bases). CDR3 length: 15 amino acids. V lost 9 bases, J lost 2 bases, and 18 bases lay in between. Germline assignment: CDR1 LNHNV and CDR2 YYDKDF (reference sequence). The CDR3 reads CATGNTGFFTDTQYF. The CDR3 DNA is TGTGCCACAGGCAATACAGGGTTCTTCACAGATACGCAGTATTTT.

This chain links TRBV4-2 with TRBJ2-7; no reliable D call. The CDR3 extends over 13 amino acids. Trimming took off 0 bases at V and 3 bases at J, with 6 bases between the two ends. Germline CDR1 and CDR2: LGHNA and YNFKEQ. Here the CDR3 reads CASSQDLNYEQYF. CDR3 coding DNA: TGTGCCAGCAGCCAAGATCTTAACTACGAGCAGTACTTC.